These T cell receptor beta chains were read from a single sample in a study of control samples from healthy donors and cancer patients. Only in-frame clones appear in the TCRdb table, and some are missing; sequencing was by immunoSEQ multiplex PCR. The table has roughly 200,000 clones, approximately 91% seen once. Sequencing input: blood. The receptors come from a man aged 30-40 years in good health. Both conserved end residues are part of each CDR3. The D gene is left open where the match is weak. Size is omitted from some rows. Given values are once, few, many or a class for expanded clones.

v_call	clone_size	d_call	j_call	cdr3_aa	cdr3_nt
TRBV5-1	.	.	TRBJ1-6	CASSQGRDNSPLHF	TGCGCCAGCAGCCAGGGACGGGATAATTCACCCCTCCACTTT
TRBV4-1	once	TRBD1	TRBJ2-7	CASSLRQGTYEQYF	TGCGCCAGCAGCTTACGACAGGGTACCTACGAGCAGTACTTC
TRBV25-1	.	.	TRBJ1-5	CASSDRQDSNQPQHF	TGTGCCAGCAGTGATCGACAGGATAGCAATCAGCCCCAGCATTTT
TRBV7-9	.	.	TRBJ1-6	CASSLNGDNSPLHF	TGTGCCAGCAGCTTAAACGGGGACAATTCACCCCTCCACTTT
TRBV5-4	.	TRBD1	TRBJ2-2	CASSAQGTGTGELFF	TGTGCCAGCAGCGCACAGGGGACGGGCACCGGGGAGCTGTTTTTT
TRBV5-6	.	TRBD1	TRBJ1-2	CASSVLGQGGGYTF	TGTGCCAGCAGCGTGTTAGGACAGGGCGGTGGCTACACCTTC
TRBV2	.	TRBD2	TRBJ2-3	CASNSGGTDTQYF	TGTGCCAGCAATAGCGGGGGCACAGATACGCAGTATTTT
TRBV11-1	.	.	TRBJ2-4	CASSLQEPGAKNIQYF	TGTGCCAGCAGCTTACAGGAGCCGGGAGCCAAAAACATTCAGTACTTC
TRBV21-1	.	.	TRBJ2-3	CASSSRQGTRTDTQYF	TGTGCCAGCAGCAGTAGACAGGGAACGAGGACAGATACGCAGTATTTT
TRBV29-1	.	.	TRBJ1-1	CSVLRQTEAFF	TGCAGCGTTCTCCGACAGACCGAAGCTTTCTTT
TRBV6-6	.	TRBD1	TRBJ1-2	CASSSRDRGYGYTF	TGTGCCAGCAGTTCCCGGGACAGGGGCTATGGCTACACCTTC
TRBV15	.	.	TRBJ1-2	CATSRDVQGFYGYTF	TGTGCCACCAGCAGAGATGTACAGGGTTTCTATGGCTACACCTTC
TRBV19	.	.	TRBJ1-1	CASSGGTGRVNTEAFF	TGTGCCAGTAGTGGCGGAACAGGCAGGGTGAACACTGAAGCTTTCTTT
TRBV2	.	.	TRBJ1-5	CASSQQGGNQPQHF	TGTGCCAGCAGTCAGCAGGGAGGAAATCAGCCCCAGCATTTT
TRBV10-1	.	TRBD1	TRBJ2-7	CASSDRQGVRAHYEQYF	TGCGCCAGCAGTGATAGACAGGGTGTAAGGGCTCACTACGAGCAGTACTTC
TRBV11-2	once	.	TRBJ1-5	CASSPPGAGLQPQHF	TGTGCCAGCAGCCCCCCTGGTGCAGGGCTTCAGCCCCAGCATTTT